A single sample is the source of the 5 T cell receptor beta chains below, sequenced in a study of Tregs in tolerant kidney transplant recipients. Profiled with immunoSEQ multiplex PCR; TCRdb holds only in-frame clones, not every one. The repertoire has tens of thousands of clones, 75% to 95% of them found once; the top ten carry 0.6% to 0.7%. The specimen was Tregs from blood. The receptors come from a human donor in good health.

V usage is TRBV5-1 and J usage is TRBJ1-1; D is perhaps TRBD1 (5 bases). Between the trimmed V and J ends, which lost 3 bases and 3 bases, there was a span of 6 bases. The CDR3 has 12 residues. Germline-derived CDR1 and CDR2 are SGHRS and YFSETQ. The CDR3 reads CASSSQDTEAFF. CDR3 coding DNA: TGCGCCAGCAGCTCACAGGACACTGAAGCTTTCTTT.

The rearrangement uses TRBV5-1 and TRBJ1-1; D is possibly TRBD1 (5 bases). CDR1 SGHRS and CDR2 YFSETQ come from the germline V gene. Trimming cost V 4 bases and J 0 bases, with 10 bases left between them. The CDR3 runs 14 residues. CDR3 bases: TGCGCCAGCAGCGCGCAGGGAATGAACACTGAAGCTTTCTTT. It is translated as CASSAQGMNTEAFF.

This chain links TRBV4-1 with TRBJ1-1; the match to TRBD1 covers 8 bases. CDR3 size: 15 residues. V lost 1 base, J lost 7 bases, and 8 bases stayed unmatched. Per the germline V gene, CDR1 is MGHRA and CDR2 is YSYEKL. This CDR3 is CASSQGMTGDVEAFF. The DNA for the CDR3 is TGCGCCAGCAGCCAAGGTATGACAGGGGATGTTGAAGCTTTCTTT.

The V call is TRBV18, the J call TRBJ2-1, with TRBD1 as a possible D gene (5 bases). CDR1 and CDR2 (germline): KGHSH, LQKENI. V was trimmed by 2 bases and J by 7 bases, leaving 12 bases between them. This CDR3 contains 14 residues. As DNA, the CDR3 is TGTGCCAGCTCACCAAACAGGAACTGGAATGAGCAGTTCTTC. Translation: CASSPNRNWNEQFF.

This chain connects TRBV15 to TRBJ2-1; 11 nucleotides match TRBD2. The J segment lost 14 bases and the V segment lost 0 bases, leaving 9 bases of the junction unmatched. The CDR3 covers 15 residues. The germline gives CDR1 LNHNV, CDR2 YYDKDF (reference sequence). The CDR3 DNA reads as TGTGCCACCAGCAGAGATTGGATAGCGGGGGGGCCGAAGTTCTTC. It codes for CATSRDWIAGGPKFF.